The sequence of this T cell receptor beta chain was determined in a study of neoadjuvant anti-PD-1 for oral cavity cancer. Blood libraries mostly used about 500 ng genomic DNA, six replicates each. Profiled with immunoSEQ multiplex PCR; TCRdb holds only in-frame clones, not every one. The sample holds 63,000 or so clones; roughly nine tenths are singletons and the top ten take around 3%. The CDR3 is made up of 13 amino acids. V shed 3 bases and J shed 7 bases, with 10 bases lying between them. Germline loops: CDR1 SEHNR, CDR2 FQNEAQ (reference sequence). The time point here: after neoadjuvant nivolumab, at surgical resection. Analysis of PBMCs was direct, with no culture step.

The chain has TRBV7-9 and TRBJ1-5, with D possibly being TRBD1 (5 bases). The sequence was collected from a person aged 40 to 85 with oral cavity squamous cell carcinoma. The input for sequencing was PBMCs, taken after nivolumab (anti-PD-1) treatment. CDR3 loop: CASSFRGEQPQHF. The CDR3 DNA follows: TGTGCCAGCAGCTTTAGGGGAGAGCAGCCCCAGCATTTT.